A selection of T cell receptor beta chains follows, all from one sample in a study of T cell repertoires in cytomegalovirus infection. TCRdb analysed the reads with MiXCR anew, one entry per CDR3 protein. The data hold around 530,000 distinct CDR3 sequences, with roughly 29% observed a single time. The sequencing input was PBMCs. Every receptor here comes from a human donor in good health (CMV status not recorded). Some clones in this sample may be carry-over from other donors' samples. The CDR3 runs from the conserved cysteine through the conserved F or W. A D gene is named only where the DNA matches it firmly. Expanded clones get a size class; other rows say once, few or many, or leave the size out.

J | length | size | D | V | CDR3 | DNA
TRBJ2-5 | 16 | . | . | TRBV6-2/TRBV6-3 | CASSYGSTLGLETQYF | TGTGCCAGCAGTTATGGGTCTACCCTGGGGCTAGAGACCCAGTACTTC
TRBJ1-1 | 14 | once | . | TRBV15 | CATSDGVAHTEAFF | TGTGCCACCAGCGATGGAGTTGCGCACACTGAAGCTTTCTTT
TRBJ2-5 | 13 | few | . | TRBV7-2 | CASSSQLLETQYF | TGTGCCAGCAGCTCGCAGTTGCTGGAGACCCAGTACTTC
TRBJ1-5 | 15 | . | . | TRBV6-1 | CASRSGRTNNQPQHF | TGTGCCAGCAGGTCGGGCAGGACTAACAATCAGCCCCAGCATTTT
TRBJ2-1 | 13 | . | . | TRBV7-2 | CASSLSTGNEQFF | TGTGCCAGCAGCTTATCGACGGGCAATGAGCAGTTCTTC
TRBJ2-2 | 14 | few | . | TRBV28 | CASSGPSDTGELFF | TGTGCCAGCAGCGGACCTAGCGATACCGGGGAGCTGTTTTTT
TRBJ2-5 | 16 | . | TRBD1 | TRBV11-2 | CASSFRGGVAPETQYF | TGTGCCAGCAGCTTTCGAGGGGGCGTTGCCCCAGAGACCCAGTACTTC
TRBJ1-2 | 15 | . | . | TRBV19 | CASRGTYNLGGGYTF | TGTGCCAGTAGAGGGACATACAACCTCGGGGGTGGCTACACCTTC
TRBJ1-5 | 14 | few | . | TRBV20-1 | CSALRVDRNQPQHF | TGCAGCGCGTTGCGAGTGGATCGCAATCAGCCCCAGCATTTT
TRBJ2-7 | 14 | . | . | TRBV6-5 | CASTRGLWTYEQYF | TGTGCCAGCACGAGGGGTCTCTGGACCTACGAGCAGTACTTC
TRBJ1-2 | 15 | many | . | TRBV7-2 | CASSLSRARPYGYTF | TGTGCCAGCAGCTTAAGCAGGGCCAGGCCCTATGGCTACACCTTC
TRBJ2-1 | 15 | many | TRBD2 | TRBV12-3/TRBV12-4 | CASSRGLAETNEQFF | TGTGCCAGCAGCCGAGGACTAGCGGAGACCAATGAGCAGTTCTTC
TRBJ2-4 | 14 | few | TRBD2 | TRBV4-3 | CASSQDRAGDIQYF | TGCGCCAGCAGCCAAGATCGAGCGGGAGACATTCAGTACTTC
TRBJ2-1 | 16 | few | . | TRBV7-6 | CASSSTGPSSYNEQFF | TGTGCCAGCAGCTCAACCGGGCCTTCGTCCTACAATGAGCAGTTCTTC
TRBJ2-3 | 15 | . | TRBD2 | TRBV19 | CASSNPGLAADTQYF | TGTGCCAGTAGTAACCCGGGACTAGCGGCTGATACGCAGTATTTT
TRBJ2-1 | 15 | . | TRBD2 | TRBV30 | CAWSVLWGGGNEQFF | TGTGCCTGGAGTGTATTGTGGGGGGGAGGCAATGAGCAGTTCTTC